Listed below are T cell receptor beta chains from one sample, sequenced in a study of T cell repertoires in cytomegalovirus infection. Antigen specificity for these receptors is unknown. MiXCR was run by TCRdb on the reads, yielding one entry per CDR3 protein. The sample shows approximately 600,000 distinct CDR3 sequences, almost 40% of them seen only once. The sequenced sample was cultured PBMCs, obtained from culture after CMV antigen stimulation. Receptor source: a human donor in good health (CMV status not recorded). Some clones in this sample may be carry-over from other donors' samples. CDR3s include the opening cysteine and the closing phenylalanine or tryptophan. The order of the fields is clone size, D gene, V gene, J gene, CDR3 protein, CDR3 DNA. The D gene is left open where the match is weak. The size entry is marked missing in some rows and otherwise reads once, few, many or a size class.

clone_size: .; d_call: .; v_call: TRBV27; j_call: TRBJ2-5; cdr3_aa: CASRPLVGAQETQYF; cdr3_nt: TGTGCCAGCAGACCCCTGGTGGGCGCCCAAGAGACCCAGTACTTC
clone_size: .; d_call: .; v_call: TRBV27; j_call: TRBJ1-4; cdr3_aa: CASQNRVSEKLFF; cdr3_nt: TGTGCCTCCCAGAACAGGGTTAGCGAAAAACTGTTTTTT
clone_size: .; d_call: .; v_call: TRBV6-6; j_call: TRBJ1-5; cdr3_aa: CASGGRVTDQPQHF; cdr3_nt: TGTGCCAGCGGAGGGAGGGTAACTGATCAGCCCCAGCATTTT
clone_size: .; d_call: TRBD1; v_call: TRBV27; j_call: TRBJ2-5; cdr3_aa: CASSRIGQGSGETQYF; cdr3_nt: TGTGCCAGCAGCAGAATCGGACAGGGGAGCGGAGAGACCCAGTACTTC
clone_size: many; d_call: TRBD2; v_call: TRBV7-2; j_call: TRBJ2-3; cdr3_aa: CASSPLAGVTDTQYF; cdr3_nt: TGTGCCAGCAGCCCGCTAGCGGGGGTGACAGATACGCAGTATTTT
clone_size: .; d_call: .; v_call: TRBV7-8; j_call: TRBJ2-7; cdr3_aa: CASSWMPWDEQYF; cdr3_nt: TGTGCCAGCAGCTGGATGCCCTGGGACGAGCAGTACTTC
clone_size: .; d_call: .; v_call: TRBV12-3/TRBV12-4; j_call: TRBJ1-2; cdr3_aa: CASSPSWGGAYGYTF; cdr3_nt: TGTGCCAGCAGTCCATCCTGGGGGGGTGCCTATGGCTACACCTTC
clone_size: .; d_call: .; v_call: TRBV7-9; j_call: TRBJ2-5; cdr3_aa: CASSHSFMLGETQYF; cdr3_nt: TGTGCCAGCAGCCACTCCTTCATGTTGGGAGAGACCCAGTACTTC
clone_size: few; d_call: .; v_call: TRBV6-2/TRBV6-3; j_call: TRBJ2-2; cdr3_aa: CASSYSQRLDLGELFF; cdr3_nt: TGTGCCAGCAGTTACTCCCAGCGACTGGATTTAGGGGAGCTGTTTTTT
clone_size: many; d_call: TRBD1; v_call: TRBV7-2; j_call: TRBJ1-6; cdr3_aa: CASSLRAGGSPLHF; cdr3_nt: TGTGCCAGCAGCTTACGGGCAGGGGGATCACCCCTCCACTTT
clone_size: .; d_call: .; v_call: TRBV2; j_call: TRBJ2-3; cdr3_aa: CASRADPDTQYF; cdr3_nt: TGTGCCAGCAGGGCGGACCCAGATACGCAGTATTTT
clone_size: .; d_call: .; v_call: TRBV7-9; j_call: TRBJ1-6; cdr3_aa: CASSFKETYNSPLHF; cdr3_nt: TGTGCCAGCAGCTTTAAGGAGACCTATAATTCACCCCTCCACTTT
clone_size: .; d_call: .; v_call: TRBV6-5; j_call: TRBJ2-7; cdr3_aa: CASSYSRRHEQYF; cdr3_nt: TGTGCCAGCAGTTACTCCCGTCGACACGAGCAGTACTTC
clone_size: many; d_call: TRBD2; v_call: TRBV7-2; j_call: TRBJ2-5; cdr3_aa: CASSYSSGRQETQYF; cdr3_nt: TGTGCCAGCAGCTACTCTAGCGGGAGGCAAGAGACCCAGTACTTC
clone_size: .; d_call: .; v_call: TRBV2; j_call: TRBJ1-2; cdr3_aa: CASSDRWGGYTF; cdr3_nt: TGTGCCAGCAGTGATCGGTGGGGTGGCTACACCTTC
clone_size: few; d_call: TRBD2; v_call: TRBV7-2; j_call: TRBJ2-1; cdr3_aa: CASSFPRLAGPSSSYNEQFF; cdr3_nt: TGTGCCAGCAGCTTCCCACGGCTAGCGGGGCCCTCTAGCTCCTACAATGAGCAGTTCTTC
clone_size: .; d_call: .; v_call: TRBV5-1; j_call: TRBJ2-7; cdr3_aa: CASSLGVGVSYEQYF; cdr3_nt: TGCGCCAGCAGCTTGGGTGTCGGGGTCTCCTACGAGCAGTACTTC
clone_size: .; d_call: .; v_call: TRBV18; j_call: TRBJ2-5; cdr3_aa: CASSGVQETQYF; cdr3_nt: TGTGCCAGCTCAGGAGTCCAAGAGACCCAGTACTTC
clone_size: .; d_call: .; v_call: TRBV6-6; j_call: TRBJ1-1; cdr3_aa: CASTEGRPNTEAFF; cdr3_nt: TGTGCCAGCACAGAGGGGCGGCCGAACACTGAAGCTTTCTTT
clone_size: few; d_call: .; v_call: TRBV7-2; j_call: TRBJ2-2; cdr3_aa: CASSLVGGTNTGELFF; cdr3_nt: TGTGCCAGCAGCTTAGTAGGGGGTACAAACACCGGGGAGCTGTTTTTT
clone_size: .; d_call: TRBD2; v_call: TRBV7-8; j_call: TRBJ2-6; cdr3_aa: CASSLGSGGLSGANVLTF; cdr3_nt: TGTGCCAGCAGCTTAGGGAGCGGGGGGCTATCTGGGGCCAACGTCCTGACTTTC
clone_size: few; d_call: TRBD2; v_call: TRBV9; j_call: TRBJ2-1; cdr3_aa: CASSVAYGLAGNEQFF; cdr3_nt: TGTGCCAGCAGCGTAGCTTATGGACTAGCGGGGAATGAGCAGTTCTTC
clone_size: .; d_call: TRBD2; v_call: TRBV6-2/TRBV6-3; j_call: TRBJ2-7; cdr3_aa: CASAWLADSYEQYF; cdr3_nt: TGTGCCAGCGCATGGCTAGCGGATTCCTACGAGCAGTACTTC
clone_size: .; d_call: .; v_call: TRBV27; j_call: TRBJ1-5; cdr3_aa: CASSPSKGDHNQPQHF; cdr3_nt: TGTGCCAGCAGTCCCAGTAAGGGGGATCACAATCAGCCCCAGCATTTT
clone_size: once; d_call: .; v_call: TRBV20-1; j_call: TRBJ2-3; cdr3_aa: CSAVQGGRNTDTQYF; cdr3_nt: TGCAGTGCAGTACAGGGCGGTCGGAACACAGATACGCAGTATTTT
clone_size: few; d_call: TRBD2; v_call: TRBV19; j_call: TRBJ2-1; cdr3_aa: CASRLAGGYNEQFF; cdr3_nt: TGTGCCAGTCGCCTAGCGGGGGGGTACAATGAGCAGTTCTTC
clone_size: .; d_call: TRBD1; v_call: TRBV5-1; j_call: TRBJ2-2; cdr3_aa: CASSNQQGRYTGELFF; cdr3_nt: TGCGCCAGCAGCAATCAACAGGGGAGATACACCGGGGAGCTGTTTTTT
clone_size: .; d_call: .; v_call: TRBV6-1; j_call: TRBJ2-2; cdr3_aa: CASSRGDPGELFF; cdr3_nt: TGTGCCAGCAGCCGTGGGGACCCCGGGGAGCTGTTTTTT
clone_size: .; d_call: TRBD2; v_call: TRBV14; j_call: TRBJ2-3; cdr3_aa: CASSQEILAVTDTQYF; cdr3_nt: TGTGCCAGCAGCCAAGAGATACTAGCGGTGACAGATACGCAGTATTTT
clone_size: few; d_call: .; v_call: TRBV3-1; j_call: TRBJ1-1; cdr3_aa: CASSPREEQGRAFF; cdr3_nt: TGTGCCAGCAGCCCCCGCGAAGAACAGGGCCGGGCTTTCTTT
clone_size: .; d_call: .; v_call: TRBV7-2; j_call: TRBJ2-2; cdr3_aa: CASSPTGRETGELFF; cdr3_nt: TGTGCCAGCAGCCCAACAGGGCGTGAGACCGGGGAGCTGTTTTTT
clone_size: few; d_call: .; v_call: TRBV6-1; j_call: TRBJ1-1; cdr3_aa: CASSDLKGTEAFF; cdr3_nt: TGTGCCAGCAGTGATCTTAAAGGCACTGAAGCTTTCTTT
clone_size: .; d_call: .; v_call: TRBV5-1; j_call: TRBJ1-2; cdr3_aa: CASSLGPTGTHGYTF; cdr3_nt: TGCGCCAGCAGCTTGGGCCCAACCGGGACACATGGCTACACCTTC
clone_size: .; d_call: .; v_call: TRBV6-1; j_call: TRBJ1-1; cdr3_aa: CASSPGATEAFF; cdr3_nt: TGTGCCAGCAGCCCCGGGGCCACTGAAGCTTTCTTT
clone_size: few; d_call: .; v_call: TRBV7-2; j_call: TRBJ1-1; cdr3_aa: CASSLSRQANAEAFF; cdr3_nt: TGTGCCAGCAGCTTATCCAGGCAGGCGAACGCTGAAGCTTTCTTT
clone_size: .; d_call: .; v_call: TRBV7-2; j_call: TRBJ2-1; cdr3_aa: CASSLLGTKFF; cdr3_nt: TGTGCCAGCAGCTTACTCGGGACAAAGTTCTTC
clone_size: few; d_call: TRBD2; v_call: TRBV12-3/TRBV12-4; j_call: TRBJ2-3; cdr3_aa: CASSPLAGGQDTQYF; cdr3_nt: TGTGCCAGCAGCCCCCTAGCGGGAGGGCAAGATACGCAGTATTTT
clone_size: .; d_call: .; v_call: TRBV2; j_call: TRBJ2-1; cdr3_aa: CASRPSTPVRFF; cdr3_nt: TGTGCCAGCAGGCCCAGTACCCCAGTTCGGTTCTTC
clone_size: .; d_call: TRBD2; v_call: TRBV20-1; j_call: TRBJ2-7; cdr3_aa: CSARSRDYIYEQYF; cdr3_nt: TGCAGTGCTAGGTCCCGGGACTACATCTACGAGCAGTACTTC
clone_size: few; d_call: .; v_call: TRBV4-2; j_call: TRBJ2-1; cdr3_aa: CASSQDGGLGGWGEQFF; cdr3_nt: TGTGCCAGCAGCCAAGATGGTGGTCTAGGGGGTTGGGGCGAGCAGTTCTTC
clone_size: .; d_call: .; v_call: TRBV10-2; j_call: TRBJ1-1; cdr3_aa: CASSDGFNTEAFF; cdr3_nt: TGCGCCAGCAGTGACGGCTTTAACACTGAAGCTTTCTTT
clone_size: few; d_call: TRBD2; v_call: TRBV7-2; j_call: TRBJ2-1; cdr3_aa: CASSLRRGGSDNEQFF; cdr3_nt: TGTGCCAGCAGTCTACGGCGGGGGGGCAGCGACAATGAGCAGTTCTTC
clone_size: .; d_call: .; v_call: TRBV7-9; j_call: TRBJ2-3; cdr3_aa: CASSRGRGEDTQYF; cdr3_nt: TGTGCCAGCAGCCGAGGGCGGGGCGAAGATACGCAGTATTTT
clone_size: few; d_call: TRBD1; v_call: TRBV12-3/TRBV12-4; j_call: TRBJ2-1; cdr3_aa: CASSFRTGQSYNEQFF; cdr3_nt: TGTGCCAGCAGTTTCCGGACAGGGCAAAGCTACAATGAGCAGTTCTTC
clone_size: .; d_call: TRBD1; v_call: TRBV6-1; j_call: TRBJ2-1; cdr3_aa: CASRPLGQASYNVQFF; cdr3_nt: TGTGCCAGCAGGCCCTTGGGACAGGCGTCCTACAATGTGCAGTTCTTC
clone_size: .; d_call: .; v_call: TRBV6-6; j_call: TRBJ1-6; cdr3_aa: CASRGDSSYNSPLHF; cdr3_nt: TGTGCCAGCCGAGGGGATAGCTCCTATAATTCACCCCTCCACTTT
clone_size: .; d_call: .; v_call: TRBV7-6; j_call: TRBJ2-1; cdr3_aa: CASSLRGRSYNEQFF; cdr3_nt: TGTGCCAGCAGCTTGCGGGGGCGCTCCTACAATGAGCAGTTCTTC
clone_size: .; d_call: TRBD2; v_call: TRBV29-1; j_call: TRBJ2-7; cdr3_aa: CSVGLAGAYEQYF; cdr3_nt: TGCAGCGTTGGACTTGCGGGGGCCTACGAGCAGTACTTC
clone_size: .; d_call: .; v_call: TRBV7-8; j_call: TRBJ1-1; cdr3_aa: CASKTDINTEAFF; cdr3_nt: TGTGCCAGCAAAACCGATATTAACACTGAAGCTTTCTTT
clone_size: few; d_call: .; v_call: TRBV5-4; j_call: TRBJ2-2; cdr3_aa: CASNLGANTGELFF; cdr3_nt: TGTGCCAGCAACCTGGGGGCGAACACCGGGGAGCTGTTTTTT
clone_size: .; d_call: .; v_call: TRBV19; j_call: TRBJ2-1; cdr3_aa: CASSIKSLSVNNEQFF; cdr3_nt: TGTGCCAGTAGTATTAAGTCCCTCTCCGTTAACAATGAGCAGTTCTTC
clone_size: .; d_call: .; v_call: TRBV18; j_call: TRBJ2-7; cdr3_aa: CASSVGREQYF; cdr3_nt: TGTGCCAGCTCAGTGGGGCGGGAGCAGTACTTC
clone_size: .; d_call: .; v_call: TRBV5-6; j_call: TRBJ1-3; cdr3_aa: CASSLAGTRGGNTIYF; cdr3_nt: TGTGCCAGCAGCTTGGCCGGGACGAGAGGTGGAAACACCATATATTTT
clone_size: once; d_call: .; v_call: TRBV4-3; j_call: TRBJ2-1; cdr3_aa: CASSQGPGGRYNEQFF; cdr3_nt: TGCGCCAGCAGCCAAGGGCCCGGGGGCCGTTACAATGAGCAGTTCTTC
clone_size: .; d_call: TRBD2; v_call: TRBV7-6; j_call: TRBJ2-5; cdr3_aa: CASSLPARGETQYF; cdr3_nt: TGTGCCAGCAGCTTACCCGCGCGGGGGGAGACCCAGTACTTC
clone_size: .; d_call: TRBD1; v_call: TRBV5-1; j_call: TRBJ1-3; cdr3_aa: CASSFATGASGNTIYF; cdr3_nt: TGCGCCAGCAGCTTTGCGACAGGGGCCTCTGGAAACACCATATATTTT
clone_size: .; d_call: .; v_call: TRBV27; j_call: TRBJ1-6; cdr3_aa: CASSSHRANNSPLHF; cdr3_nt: TGTGCCAGCAGTTCCCACAGGGCAAATAATTCACCCCTCCACTTT
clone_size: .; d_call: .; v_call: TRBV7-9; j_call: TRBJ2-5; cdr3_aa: CASSSLGRLAETQYF; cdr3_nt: TGTGCCAGCAGCTCACTAGGACGGTTGGCGGAGACCCAGTACTTC